These T cell receptor beta chains were read from a single sample in a study of control samples from healthy donors and cancer patients. The protocol was immunoSEQ multiplex PCR, while the TCRdb copy is restricted to in-frame clones and leaves out a portion. The data show some 74,000 clones, approximately 90% seen once. Sequencing was performed on blood. These receptors were taken from a woman between 50 and 59 years old in good health. Both conserved end residues are part of each CDR3. Each record gives: V gene, CDR3 length, D gene, clone size, J gene, CDR3 DNA, CDR3 protein. A D gene is named only where the DNA matches it firmly. Some rows mark clone size as missing; the rest say once, few, many or name a class of expanded clone.

TRBV4-2	16	-	-	TRBJ1-4	TGTGCCAGCAGCCAAGTATGGGGGGCAACTAATGAAAAACTGTTTTTT	CASSQVWGATNEKLFF
TRBV24-1	17	-	-	TRBJ2-1	TGTGCCACCAGTGATTTGATACCAGGGGCAGGGTACAATGAGCAGTTCTTC	CATSDLIPGAGYNEQFF
TRBV18	14	TRBD1	-	TRBJ2-3	TGTGCCAGCTCCTGGACAGGGTCCACAGATACGCAGTATTTT	CASSWTGSTDTQYF
TRBV4-2	17	TRBD1	-	TRBJ1-3	TGTGCCAGCAGCCAACGAACAGGGGTTGATTCAGGAAACACCATATATTTT	CASSQRTGVDSGNTIYF
TRBV5-1	14	-	-	TRBJ1-6	TGCGCCAGCAGCTTGATAGAGAAAAATTCACCCCTCCACTTT	CASSLIEKNSPLHF
TRBV24-1	12	-	-	TRBJ1-4	TGTGCCTCCGTGAGGGGGAGGGAAAAACTGTTTTTT	CASVRGREKLFF
TRBV5-6	14	-	-	TRBJ2-1	TGTGCCAGCACCCCCTCCGTGTTTTACAATGAGCAGTTCTTC	CASTPSVFYNEQFF
TRBV19	14	-	-	TRBJ1-4	TGTGCCAGTACCCTAGGGGCGGGGGGCGAAAAACTGTTTTTT	CASTLGAGGEKLFF
TRBV18	14	-	-	TRBJ2-6	TGTGCCAGCTCACCTTCCGTCGGGGCCAACGTCCTGACTTTC	CASSPSVGANVLTF
TRBV14	15	TRBD1	-	TRBJ1-6	TGTGCCAGCAGCCCCAGACAGGGACCCAATTCACCCCTCCACTTT	CASSPRQGPNSPLHF
TRBV12-5	15	TRBD1	-	TRBJ1-3	TGTGCTAGTGGTTTAACAGGGGTGGAAGGAAACACCATATATTTT	CASGLTGVEGNTIYF
TRBV7-6	16	TRBD1	-	TRBJ1-6	TGTGCCAGCAGCTTAGGAGTAGGGGGCCAGGGTTCACCCCTCCACTTT	CASSLGVGGQGSPLHF
TRBV6-5	11	-	-	TRBJ1-1	TGTGCCAGCTCAAAAAGCACTGAAGCTTTCTTT	CASSKSTEAFF
TRBV7-6	15	TRBD1	-	TRBJ2-7	TGTGCCAGCAGCTATCGGGACAGGGGGCCCTACGAGCAGTACTTC	CASSYRDRGPYEQYF
TRBV5-1	15	TRBD1	-	TRBJ2-7	TGCGCCAGCACCCGAGACGGGACAGGGGCCTACGAGCAGTACTTC	CASTRDGTGAYEQYF
TRBV10-2	11	-	once	TRBJ2-5	TGCGCCAGCAGTGTGTCCGAGACCCAGTACTTC	CASSVSETQYF
TRBV3-1/TRBV3-2	15	-	-	TRBJ2-1	TGTGCCAGCAGCCAAGATCAACGGGGTGGGGGTGAGCAGTTCTTC	CASSQDQRGGGEQFF
TRBV5-4	13	TRBD1	-	TRBJ2-3	TGTGCCAGCAGCTTGGACAGGGGAGATACGCAGTATTTT	CASSLDRGDTQYF
TRBV5-1	11	TRBD1	few	TRBJ1-6	TGCGCCAGCCAACCGGGACAGACTTCACCCTTT	CASQPGQTSPF
TRBV6-5	12	TRBD1	-	TRBJ1-2	TGTGCCAGCAGGGGGACAGGAGGAGGCTACACCTTC	CASRGTGGGYTF
TRBV6-5	13	-	-	TRBJ1-3	TGTGCCAGCAGTTACTCAGGGGCCAACACCATATATTTT	CASSYSGANTIYF
TRBV9	16	TRBD1	-	TRBJ1-1	TGTGCCAGCAGCTCCAGGGGGGAGATTATGAACACTGAAGCTTTCTTT	CASSSRGEIMNTEAFF
TRBV5-1	15	TRBD2	-	TRBJ2-3	TGCGCCAGCAGCTTCCTAGCGGGGGCAACAGATACGCAGTATTTT	CASSFLAGATDTQYF
TRBV6-5	14	TRBD1	-	TRBJ2-2	TGTGCCAGCAAGACAGGGGGCGGGGACGGGGAGCTGTTTTTT	CASKTGGGDGELFF
TRBV10-3	15	TRBD1	-	TRBJ1-2	TGTGCCATCAGTGAGGCAGGGGGAGCTTTCTATGGCTACACCTTC	CAISEAGGAFYGYTF
TRBV7-9	16	TRBD1	-	TRBJ1-1	TGTGCCAGCAGCTTAAGGGACAGGGGACTGAACACTGAAGCTTTCTTT	CASSLRDRGLNTEAFF
TRBV6-5	13	-	-	TRBJ2-2	TGTGCCAGCAGGTCCCGATACACCGGGGAGCTGTTTTTT	CASRSRYTGELFF
TRBV6-1	15	-	few	TRBJ2-7	TGTGCCAGCAGTGAAGTGGGGGGGGCTCCCTACGAGCAGTACTTC	CASSEVGGAPYEQYF